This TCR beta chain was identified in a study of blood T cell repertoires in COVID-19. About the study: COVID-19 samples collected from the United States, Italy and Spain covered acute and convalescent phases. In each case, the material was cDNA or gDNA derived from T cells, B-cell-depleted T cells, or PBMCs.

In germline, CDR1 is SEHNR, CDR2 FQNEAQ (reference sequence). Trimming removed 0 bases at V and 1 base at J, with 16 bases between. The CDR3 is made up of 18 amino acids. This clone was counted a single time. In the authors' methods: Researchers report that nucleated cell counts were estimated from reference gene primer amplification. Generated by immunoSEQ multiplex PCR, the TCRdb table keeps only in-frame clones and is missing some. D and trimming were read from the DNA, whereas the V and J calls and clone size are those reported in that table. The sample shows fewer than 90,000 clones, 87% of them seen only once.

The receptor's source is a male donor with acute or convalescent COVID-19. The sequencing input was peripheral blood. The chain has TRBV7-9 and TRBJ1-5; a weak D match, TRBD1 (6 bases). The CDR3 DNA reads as TGTGCCAGCAGCTTAGCGAAGTTAGGGGGATCAAGCAATCAGCCCCAGCATTTT. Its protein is CASSLAKLGGSSNQPQHF.